The entry below gives a single T cell receptor beta chain sequence along with its context. The V and J ends lost 4 bases and 1 base, in that order; junction bases with no gene match: 9. CDR1 and CDR2 from the germline V gene are SGDLS and YYNGEE. This CDR3 spans 18 amino acids. These data come from a study of shared clonotypes between healthy human individuals. Data came from immunoSEQ multiplex PCR; TCRdb stores just in-frame clones and leaves some out. This sample has about 330,000 clones, with roughly 87% found just once. Adult donors, all healthy and HIV-negative, had no recent acute infections or vaccinations.

This TCR was sampled from a man aged 18 to 30 in good health. J is TRBJ2-3 and V is TRBV9, with TRBD2 matching over 13 bases. The specimen was memory CD8+ T cells sorted from blood. Subset reported: CD45RO+ cells pooled with CCR7-negative TemRA cells. The CDR3 DNA follows: TGTGCCAGCAGCCCCCGTTCTGGACTAGCGGGGGGCACAGATACGCAGTATTTT. Translation: CASSPRSGLAGGTDTQYF.